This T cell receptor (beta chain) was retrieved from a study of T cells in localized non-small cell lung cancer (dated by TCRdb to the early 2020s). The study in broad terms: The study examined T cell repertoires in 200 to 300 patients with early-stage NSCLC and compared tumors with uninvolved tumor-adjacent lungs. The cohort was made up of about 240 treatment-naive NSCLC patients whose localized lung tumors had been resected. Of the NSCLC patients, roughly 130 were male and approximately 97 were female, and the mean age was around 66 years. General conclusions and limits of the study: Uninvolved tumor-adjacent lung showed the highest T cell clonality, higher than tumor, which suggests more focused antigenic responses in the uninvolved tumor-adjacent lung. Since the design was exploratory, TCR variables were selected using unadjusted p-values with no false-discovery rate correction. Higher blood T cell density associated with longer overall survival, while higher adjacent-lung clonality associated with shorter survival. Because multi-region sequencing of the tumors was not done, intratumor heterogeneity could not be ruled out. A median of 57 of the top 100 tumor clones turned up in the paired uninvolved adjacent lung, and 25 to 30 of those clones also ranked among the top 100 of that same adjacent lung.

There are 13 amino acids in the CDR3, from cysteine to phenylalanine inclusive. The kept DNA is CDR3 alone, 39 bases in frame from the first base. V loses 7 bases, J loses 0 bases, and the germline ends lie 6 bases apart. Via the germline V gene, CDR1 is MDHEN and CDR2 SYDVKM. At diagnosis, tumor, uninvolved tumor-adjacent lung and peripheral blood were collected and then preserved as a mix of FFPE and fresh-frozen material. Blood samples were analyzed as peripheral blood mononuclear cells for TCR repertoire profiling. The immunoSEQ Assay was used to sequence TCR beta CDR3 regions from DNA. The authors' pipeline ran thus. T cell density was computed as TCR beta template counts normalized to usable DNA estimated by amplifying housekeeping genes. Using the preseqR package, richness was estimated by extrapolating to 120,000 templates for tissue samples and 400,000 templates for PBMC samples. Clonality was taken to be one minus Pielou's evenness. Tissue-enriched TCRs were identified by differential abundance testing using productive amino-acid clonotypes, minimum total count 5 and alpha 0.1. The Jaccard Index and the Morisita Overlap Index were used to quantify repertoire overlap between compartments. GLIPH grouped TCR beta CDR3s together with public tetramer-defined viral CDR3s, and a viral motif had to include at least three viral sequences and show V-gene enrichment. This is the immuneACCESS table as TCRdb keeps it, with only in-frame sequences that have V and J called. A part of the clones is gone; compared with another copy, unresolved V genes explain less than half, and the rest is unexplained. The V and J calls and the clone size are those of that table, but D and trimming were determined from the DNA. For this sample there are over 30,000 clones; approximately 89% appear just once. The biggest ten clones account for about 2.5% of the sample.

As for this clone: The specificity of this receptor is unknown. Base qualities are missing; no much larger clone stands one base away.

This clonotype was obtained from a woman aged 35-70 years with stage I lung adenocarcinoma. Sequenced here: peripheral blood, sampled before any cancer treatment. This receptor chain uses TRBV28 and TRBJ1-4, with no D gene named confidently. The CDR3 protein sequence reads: CASTRTTNEKLFF. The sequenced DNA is TGTGCCAGCACCAGAACAACTAATGAAAAACTGTTTTTT.